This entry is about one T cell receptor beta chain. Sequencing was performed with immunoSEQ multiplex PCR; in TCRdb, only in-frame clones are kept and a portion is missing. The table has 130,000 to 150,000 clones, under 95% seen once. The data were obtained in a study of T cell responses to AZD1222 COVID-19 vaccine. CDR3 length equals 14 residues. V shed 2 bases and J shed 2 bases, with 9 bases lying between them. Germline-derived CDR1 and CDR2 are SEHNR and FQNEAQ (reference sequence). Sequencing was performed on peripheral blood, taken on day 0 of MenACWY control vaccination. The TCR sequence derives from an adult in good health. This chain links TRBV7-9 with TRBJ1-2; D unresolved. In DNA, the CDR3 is TGTGCCAGCAGCTTATCCGTTACCAACTATGGCTACACCTTC. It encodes CASSLSVTNYGYTF.